This T cell receptor beta chain was captured in a study of cytomegalovirus exposure and HLA in healthy donors. Study background: Out of 350 to 400 genotyped donors, 81% belonged to the Caucasian-associated ancestry cluster.

PCR was performed using 60 Vbeta and 13 Jbeta primers. Sequenced by immunoSEQ multiplex PCR; TCRdb stores in-frame clones only, minus some. This table holds about 90,000 clones, more than 65% found once. The study, taken as a whole, reports: What was likely a sequencing artifact was a cluster of highly shared sequence variants. The study recorded some 160 TCR beta chains that were cytomegalovirus-associated. A later analysis found most CMV-associated TCR beta chains apparently HLA-restricted.

This clone appeared a few times. Its specificity is unknown. Germline-derived CDR1 and CDR2 are SQVTM and ANQGSEA. The J segment lost 10 bases and the V segment lost 4 bases, leaving 11 bases of the junction unmatched. The CDR3 sequence is 15 residues long. The sequence was obtained from a woman aged 18 to 35 in good health and CMV-seropositive. The rearrangement uses TRBV29-1 and TRBJ1-4; the match to TRBD1 covers 11 bases. The sample comprised PBMCs. The CDR3 DNA reads as TGCAGCGTTGGGACAACCGGGACAGGGGGATCAAAACTGTTTTTT. Its translation is CSVGTTGTGGSKLFF.